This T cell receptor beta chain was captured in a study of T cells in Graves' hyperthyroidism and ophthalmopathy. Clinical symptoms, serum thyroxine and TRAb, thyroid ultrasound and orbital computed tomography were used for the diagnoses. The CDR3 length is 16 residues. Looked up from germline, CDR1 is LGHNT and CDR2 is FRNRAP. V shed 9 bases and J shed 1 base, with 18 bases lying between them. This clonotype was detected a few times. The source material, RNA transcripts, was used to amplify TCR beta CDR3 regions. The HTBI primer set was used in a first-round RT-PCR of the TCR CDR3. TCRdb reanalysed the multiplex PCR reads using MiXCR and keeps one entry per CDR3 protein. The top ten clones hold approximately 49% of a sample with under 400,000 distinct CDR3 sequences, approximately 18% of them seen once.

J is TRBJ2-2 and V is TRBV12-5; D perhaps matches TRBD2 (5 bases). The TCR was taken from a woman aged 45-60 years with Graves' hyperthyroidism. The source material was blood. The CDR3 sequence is CASTTAAGMNTGELFF. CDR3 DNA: TGTGCTAGCACGACCGCCGCGGGTATGAACACCGGGGAGCTGTTTTTT.